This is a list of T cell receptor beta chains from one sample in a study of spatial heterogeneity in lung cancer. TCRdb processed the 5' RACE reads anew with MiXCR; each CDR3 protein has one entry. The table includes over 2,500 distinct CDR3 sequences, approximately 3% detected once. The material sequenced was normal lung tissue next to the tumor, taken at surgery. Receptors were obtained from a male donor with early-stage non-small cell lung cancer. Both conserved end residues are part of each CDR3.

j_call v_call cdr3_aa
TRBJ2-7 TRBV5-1 CASSQGISYEQYF
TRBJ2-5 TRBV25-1 CASSLQTGLAETQYF
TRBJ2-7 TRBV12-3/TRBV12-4 CASSIGVINEQYF
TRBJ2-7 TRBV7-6 CASSLGPNYEQYF
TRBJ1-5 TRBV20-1 CSARDAGAGNQPQHF
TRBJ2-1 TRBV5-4 CASSLVTAYNEQFF
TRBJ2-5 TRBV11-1 CASRQQNQETQYF
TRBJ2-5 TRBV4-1 CASSRREGREETQYF
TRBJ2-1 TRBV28 CASREGQGWNEQFF
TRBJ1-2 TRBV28 CASADRGYGYTF
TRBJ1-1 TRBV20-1 CSAQKGMRGTEAFF
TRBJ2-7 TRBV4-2 CASSQEVDPHYEQYF
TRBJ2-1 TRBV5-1 CASSSWTGSNEQFF
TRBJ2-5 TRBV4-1 CASGRLAGEGETQYF
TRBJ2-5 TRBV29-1 CSVADGQETQYF
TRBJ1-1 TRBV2 CASSLEGAVNTEAFF
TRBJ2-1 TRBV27 CASARGLLYNEQFF
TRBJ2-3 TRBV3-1 CASSQFSRGATDTQYF
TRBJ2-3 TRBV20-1 CSLTTSGSPTDTQYF
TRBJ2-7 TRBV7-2 CASSFARADSYEQYF
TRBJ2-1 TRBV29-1 CSVHEGAAYNEQFF
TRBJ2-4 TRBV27 CASTLRLLAGWSRNIQYF
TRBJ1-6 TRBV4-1 CASSQESRVVNSPLHF
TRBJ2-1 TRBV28 CASSSPGLPSEEQFF
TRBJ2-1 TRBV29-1 CSAPGAEASGEQFF